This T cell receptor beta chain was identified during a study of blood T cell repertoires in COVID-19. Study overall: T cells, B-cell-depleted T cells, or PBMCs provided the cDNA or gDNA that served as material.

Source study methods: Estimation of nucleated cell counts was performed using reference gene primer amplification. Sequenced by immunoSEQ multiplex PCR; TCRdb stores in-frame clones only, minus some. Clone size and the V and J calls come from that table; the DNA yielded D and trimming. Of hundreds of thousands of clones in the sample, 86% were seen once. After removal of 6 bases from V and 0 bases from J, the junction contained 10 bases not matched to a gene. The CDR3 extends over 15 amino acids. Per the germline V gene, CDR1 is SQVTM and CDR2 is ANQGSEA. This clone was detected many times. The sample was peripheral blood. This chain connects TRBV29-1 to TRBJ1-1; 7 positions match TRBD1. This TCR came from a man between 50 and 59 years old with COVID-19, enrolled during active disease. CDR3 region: CSVQGVKLMNTEAFF. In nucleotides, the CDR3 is TGCAGCGTCCAGGGGGTAAAATTAATGAACACTGAAGCTTTCTTT.